The 20 T cell receptor beta chains given below trace back to one sample, sequenced in a study of blood T cell repertoires in COVID-19 (TCRdb year 2020). The library was generated by the immunoSEQ multiplex PCR assay. TCRdb's version of the immuneACCESS table is confined to in-frame rearrangements and falls short of the full clone set. An unresolved V gene accounts for under half of the shortfall where checked; the remainder is of unknown origin. The sample table contains some 96,000 clones; only one count was recorded for more than 65% of them. Roughly a third of the sample is taken by the ten largest. Sequenced input: peripheral blood. The receptors were gathered from a man in his 70s with active or convalescent COVID-19.

CDR3 coding DNA: TGTGCCTGCCGACAGGGCGGCCCTGGGAATTCACCCCTCCACTTT. Its protein product is CACRQGGPGNSPLHF. The J gene is TRBJ1-6, the V gene TRBV19, with 7 bases matching TRBD1. Looked up from germline, CDR1 is LNHDA and CDR2 is SQIVND (reference sequence). The CDR3 has 15 amino acids. Germline trimming cut 11 bases from V and 7 bases from J; bases unmatched to any gene: 14.

The rearrangement joins TRBV28 to TRBJ2-7; D is perhaps TRBD1 (6 bases). The V and J ends lost 5 bases and 1 base respectively, with 12 bases between them. CDR1 and CDR2 from the germline V gene are MDHEN and SYDVKM. The CDR3 is 14 amino acids. CDR3 DNA: TGTGCCAGCAGTCTGACAGGAAAATCCTACGAGCAGTACTTC. Translation gives CASSLTGKSYEQYF.

The genes are TRBV5-1 and TRBJ1-1, with 9 bases fitting TRBD1. Trimming at V came to 1 base and at J to 5 bases, leaving 9 bases not matched to a gene. Looked up from germline, CDR1 is SGHRS and CDR2 is YFSETQ. The length of the CDR3 is 16 residues. The CDR3 is CASSLLGQGEGTEAFF. The CDR3 coding sequence is TGCGCCAGCAGCTTGTTGGGACAGGGTGAAGGGACTGAAGCTTTCTTT.

This clone appeared a few times. This sequence joins TRBV9 and TRBJ1-2; D not resolved. Trimming took 2 bases from V and 6 from J, leaving 11 bases between them. Germline CDR1 is SGDLS and CDR2 is YYNGEE. CDR3 length: 13 residues. The CDR3 here is CASSVAEGNGYTF. The DNA for the CDR3 is TGTGCCAGCAGCGTGGCAGAGGGCAATGGCTACACCTTC.

The chain has TRBV7-2 and TRBJ1-6, with unresolved D. This CDR3 is 15 amino acids long. Trimming removed 2 bases from V and 5 bases from J, with 10 bases in between. Per the germline V gene, CDR1 is SGHTA and CDR2 is FQGNSA. CDR3 region: CASSLRGTHNSPLHF. For the CDR3, the DNA is TGTGCCAGCAGCTTACGGGGTACGCATAATTCACCCCTCCACTTT.

The rearrangement joins TRBV19 to TRBJ1-6; D might be TRBD1 (5 bases). Per the germline V gene, CDR1 is LNHDA and CDR2 is SQIVND (reference sequence). V lost 2 bases and J lost 7, with 12 bases in between. This CDR3 is 15 amino acids long. Here the CDR3 DNA reads TGTGCCAGTAGTATAACGGGGGGAAGGAATTCACCCCTCCACTTT. The encoded protein is CASSITGGRNSPLHF.

This clone was detected only once. The chain joins TRBV15 to TRBJ1-3; possibly TRBD1 for D (5 bases). Trimming removed 5 bases at V and 6 bases at J, with 11 bases between. This CDR3 is 13 amino acids long. Germline CDR1 reads LNHNV; CDR2 reads YYDKDF (reference sequence). DNA for the CDR3: TGTGCCACCAGCCCAGGGTGGGAAAACACCATATATTTT. Translating it yields CATSPGWENTIYF.

Note on this clone: An end of the junction does not agree with germline; a read error may underlie this. The chain uses TRBV6-5 and TRBJ2-7; a weak D match, TRBD2 (5 bases). CDR3 length: 11 amino acids. CDR1 is MNHEY and CDR2 is SVGAGI in the germline V gene. For the CDR3, the DNA is TGTGCCAGCAGCTTCCGGGGAGAGATCACGTTC. Its protein is CASSFRGEITF.

About this clone: A far larger clone is a single base away, which makes a read error likely. This sequence joins TRBV2 and TRBJ2-7, with D hard to call. Germline V gene sequence: CDR1 SNHLY, CDR2 FYNNEI. The CDR3 is made up of 11 amino acids. The CDR3 DNA is TGTGCCAGCTGTGAAGGAGTCGAGCAGTACTTC. Amino acids: CASCEGVEQYF.

This chain joins TRBV3-1 (or the pseudogene TRBV3-2) and TRBJ2-3; TRBD2 aligns across 8 bases. The germline V gene has CDR1 LGHDT and CDR2 YNNKEL (reference sequence). After removal of 2 bases from V and 6 bases from J, the junction contained 7 bases not matched to a gene. The CDR3 spans 15 residues. The chain's CDR3 is CASSQRGGAPDTQYF. For the CDR3, the DNA is TGTGCCAGCAGCCAACGGGGGGGGGCCCCGGATACGCAGTATTTT.

Only one count was recorded for this clone. The chain uses TRBV11-2 and TRBJ2-5; 7 positions agree with TRBD1. From germline, CDR1 is SGHAT and CDR2 FQNNGV. This CDR3 region has 14 residues. V gave up 6 bases and J gave up 5 bases; unmatched junction bases: 9. CDR3 loop: CASRASGGMETQYF. The CDR3 nucleotides are TGTGCCAGCAGGGCATCAGGGGGAATGGAGACCCAGTACTTC.

J is TRBJ1-3 and V is TRBV20-1; D is unclear. CDR3 size: 11 residues. CDR1 and CDR2 (germline): DFQATT, SNEGSKA (reference sequence). V was cut by 4 bases and J by 3 bases, with 4 bases left in between. The CDR3 region has the DNA TGCAGTGCTACCATTGGAAACACCATATATTTT. Translating it yields CSATIGNTIYF.

V and J are TRBV30 and TRBJ1-2, with D perhaps TRBD1 (5 bases). The CDR3 is made up of 11 amino acids. Germline CDR1 reads GTSNPN; CDR2 reads SVGIG (reference sequence). The germline V and J ends were trimmed by 7 bases and 8 bases, with 14 bases remaining between them. The chain's CDR3 is CASTVIGGYTF. The DNA for the CDR3 is TGTGCCTCGACAGTGATAGGCGGCTACACCTTC. The full variable domain, rest sourced from reference TRBV30 and TRBJ1-2, is SQTIHQWPATLVQPVGSPLSLECTVEGTSNPNLYWYRQAAGRGLQLLFYSVGIGQISSEVPQNLSASRPQDRQFILSSKKLLLSDSGFYLCASTVIGGYTFGSGTRLTVV.

This chain links TRBV5-1 with TRBJ2-5; D is uncertain. CDR1 is SGHRS, CDR2 YFSETQ, per germline. The CDR3 is made up of 14 amino acids. Deletions cut 0 bases from V and 4 bases from J, with 10 bases between. CDR3 amino acids: CASSLVSPGETQYF. DNA for the CDR3: TGCGCCAGCAGCTTGGTTTCGCCGGGAGAGACCCAGTACTTC.

Only one count was recorded for this clone. J is TRBJ1-5 and V is TRBV19; 7 bases fit TRBD1. The V and J ends lost 3 bases and 7 bases, in that order; junction bases with no gene match: 3. The CDR3 is 13 residues long. Germline lookup yields CDR1 LNHDA and CDR2 SQIVND (reference sequence). CDR3 residues: CASSIGTAQPQHF. The CDR3, as DNA: TGTGCCAGTAGTATCGGGACAGCCCAGCCCCAGCATTTT.

The chain links TRBV7-9 to TRBJ2-7, with TRBD2 as a possible D gene (6 bases). This CDR3 is built from 13 residues. V was pared by 5 bases and J by 6 bases, with 14 bases between. Germline CDR1 SEHNR, CDR2 FQNEAQ (reference sequence). The CDR3 here is CASSLPGAPEQYF. The CDR3, as DNA: TGTGCCAGCAGCCTCCCGGGAGCCCCCGAGCAGTACTTC.

The genes are TRBV28 and TRBJ2-1, with 10 nucleotides matching TRBD2. CDR3 length: 14 amino acids. J was trimmed by 7 bases and V by 6 bases; bases with no gene match: 6. Looked up from germline, CDR1 is MDHEN and CDR2 is SYDVKM. As DNA, the CDR3 is TGTGCCAGCAGGCCCCCTAGCGGGAGTAATGAGCAGTTCTTC. It yields the protein CASRPPSGSNEQFF.

The chain carries TRBV11-2 and TRBJ2-7, with 8 nucleotides matching TRBD2. Germline-derived CDR1 and CDR2 are SGHAT and FQNNGV. The CDR3 is made up of 13 amino acids. J lost 10 bases, V lost 3 bases, and 8 bases had no gene match. CDR3 loop: CASSFAVAGYQYF. CDR3 in DNA: TGTGCCAGCAGCTTCGCGGTAGCGGGATACCAGTACTTC. The whole variable domain, filled in from reference TRBV11-2 and TRBJ2-7, reads EAGVAQSPRYKIIEKRQSVAFWCNPISGHATLYWYQQILGQGPKLLIQFQNNGVVDDSQLPKDRFSAERLKGVDSTLKIQPAKLEDSAVYLCASSFAVAGYQYFGPGTRLTVT.

V is TRBV29-1 and J is TRBJ2-5; 7 bases agree with TRBD2. V shed 8 bases, J shed 4 bases, and the junction held 4 bases outside the gene matches. The CDR3 totals 11 residues. CDR1 and CDR2 (germline): SQVTM, ANQGSEA. The CDR3 DNA reads as TGCAGCTGCTCGGGGGGAGAGACCCAGTACTTC. It specifies CSCSGGETQYF.

The sample holds one count of this clone. V gene TRBV24-1 combines with J gene TRBJ1-5; TRBD1 might be the D (5 bases). Deletions cut 5 bases from V and 6 bases from J, with 10 bases between. Looked up from germline, CDR1 is KGHDR and CDR2 is SFDVKD. The CDR3 is made up of 13 amino acids. The CDR3 DNA reads as TGTGCCACCAGTGGGATAGGGGCTCAGCCCCAGCATTTT. Amino acid sequence: CATSGIGAQPQHF.